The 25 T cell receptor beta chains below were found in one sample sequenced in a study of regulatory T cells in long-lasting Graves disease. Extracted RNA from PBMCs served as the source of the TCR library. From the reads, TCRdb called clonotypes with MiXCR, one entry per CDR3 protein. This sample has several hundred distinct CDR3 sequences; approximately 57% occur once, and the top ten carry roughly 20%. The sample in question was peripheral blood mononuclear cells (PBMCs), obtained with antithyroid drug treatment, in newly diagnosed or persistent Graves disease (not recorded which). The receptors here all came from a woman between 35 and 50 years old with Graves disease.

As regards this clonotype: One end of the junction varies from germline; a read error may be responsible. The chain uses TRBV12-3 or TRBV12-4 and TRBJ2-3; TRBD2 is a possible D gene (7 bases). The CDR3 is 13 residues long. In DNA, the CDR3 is TGTGTCAGCAGTTTGGGGAGGGGGAATACGCAGTATTTT. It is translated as CVSSLGRGNTQYF.

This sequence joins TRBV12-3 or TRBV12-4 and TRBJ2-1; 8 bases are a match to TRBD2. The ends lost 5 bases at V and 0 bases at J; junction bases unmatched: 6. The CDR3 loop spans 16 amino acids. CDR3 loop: CASSLIAGSSYNEQFF. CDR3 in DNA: TGTGCCAGCAGTCTCATAGCGGGGAGCTCCTACAATGAGCAGTTCTTC.

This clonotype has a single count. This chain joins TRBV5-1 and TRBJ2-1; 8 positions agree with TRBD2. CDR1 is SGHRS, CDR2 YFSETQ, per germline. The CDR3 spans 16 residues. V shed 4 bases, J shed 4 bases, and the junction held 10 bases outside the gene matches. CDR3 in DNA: TGCGCCAGCAGCCGCGGTGGAAGCGGGAGTTACAATGAGCAGTTCTTC. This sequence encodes CASSRGGSGSYNEQFF.

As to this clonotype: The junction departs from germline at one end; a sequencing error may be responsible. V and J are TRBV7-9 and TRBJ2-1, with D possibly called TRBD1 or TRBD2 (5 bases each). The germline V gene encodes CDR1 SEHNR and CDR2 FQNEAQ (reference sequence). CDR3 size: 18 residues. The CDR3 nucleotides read TGTGCCAGCAGATTAGGGCTTTTGGGGACGCCCGCTAACAATGAGCAGTTCTTC. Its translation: CASRLGLLGTPANNEQFF.

The CDR3 loop is CATSDPPSPQFF. DNA for the CDR3: TGTGCCACCAGTGATCCTCCTTCGCCGCAGTTCTTC. The chain is built from TRBV24-1 and TRBJ2-1; D not certain. The germline gives CDR1 KGHDR, CDR2 SFDVKD. The CDR3 loop spans 12 amino acids. V lost 3 bases to trimming and J lost 12 bases, with 11 bases between them.

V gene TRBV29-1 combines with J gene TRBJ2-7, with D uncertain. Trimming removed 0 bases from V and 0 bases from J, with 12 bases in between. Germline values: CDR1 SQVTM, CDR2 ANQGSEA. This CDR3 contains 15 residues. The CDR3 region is CSVEDPESVSYEQYF. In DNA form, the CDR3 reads TGCAGCGTTGAAGACCCAGAGTCAGTCTCCTACGAGCAGTACTTC.

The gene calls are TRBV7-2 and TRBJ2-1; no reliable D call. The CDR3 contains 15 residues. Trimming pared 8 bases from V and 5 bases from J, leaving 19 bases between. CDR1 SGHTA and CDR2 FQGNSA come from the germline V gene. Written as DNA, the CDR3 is TGTGCCAGCCGGTCTACCAAGCTACCAAACAATGAGCAGTTCTTC. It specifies CASRSTKLPNNEQFF.

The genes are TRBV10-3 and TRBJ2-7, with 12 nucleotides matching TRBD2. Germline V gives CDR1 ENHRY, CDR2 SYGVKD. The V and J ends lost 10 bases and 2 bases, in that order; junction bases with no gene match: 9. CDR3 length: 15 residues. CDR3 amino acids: CATMTSGSVTYEQYF. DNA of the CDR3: TGTGCCACCATGACTAGCGGGAGTGTAACCTACGAGCAGTACTTC.

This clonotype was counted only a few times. CDR3 residues: CASSYSIGIPYEQYF. For the CDR3, the DNA is TGTGCCAGCAGTTACTCGATAGGGATTCCCTACGAGCAGTACTTC. The chain is built from TRBV6-2 or TRBV6-3 and TRBJ2-7; D gene unclear. The CDR3 totals 15 residues. Per germline, CDR1 MNHEY and CDR2 SVGEGT. With 0 bases removed from V and 2 bases from J, the gap between germline ends came to 11 bases.

The CDR3: CASSSSFDNEKLFF. CDR3 bases: TGTGCCAGCAGCTCGTCGTTTGATAATGAAAAACTGTTTTTT. The gene calls are TRBV11-1 and TRBJ1-4; no clear D gene. The germline V gene has CDR1 SGHAT and CDR2 FQDESV (reference sequence). Trimming removed 4 bases from V and 4 bases from J, with 10 bases in between. CDR3 length: 14 amino acids.

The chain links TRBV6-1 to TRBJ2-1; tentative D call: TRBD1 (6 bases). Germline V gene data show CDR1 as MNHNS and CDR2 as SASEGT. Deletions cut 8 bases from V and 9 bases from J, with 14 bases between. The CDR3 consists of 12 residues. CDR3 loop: CASQKGVGEQFF. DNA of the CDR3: TGTGCCAGCCAGAAGGGGGTTGGTGAGCAGTTCTTC.

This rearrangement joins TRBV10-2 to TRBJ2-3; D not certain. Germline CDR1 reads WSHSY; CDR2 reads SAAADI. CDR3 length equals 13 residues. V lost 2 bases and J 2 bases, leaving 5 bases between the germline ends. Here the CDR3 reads CASSEENTDTQYF. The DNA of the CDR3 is TGCGCCAGCAGTGAGGAAAACACAGATACGCAGTATTTT.

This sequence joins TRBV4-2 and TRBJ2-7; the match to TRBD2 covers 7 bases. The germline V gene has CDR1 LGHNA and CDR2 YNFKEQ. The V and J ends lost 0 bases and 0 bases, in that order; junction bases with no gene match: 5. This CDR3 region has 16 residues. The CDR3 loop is CASSQEPGLSSYEQYF. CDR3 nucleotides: TGTGCCAGCAGCCAAGAACCGGGACTAAGCTCCTACGAGCAGTACTTC.

The CDR3 sequence is CASSPRGSGSNADTQYF. Written as DNA, the CDR3 is TGTGCCAGCAGTCCCCGGGGCAGCGGGAGTAATGCAGATACGCAGTATTTT. The chain joins TRBV28 to TRBJ2-3, with 8 bases that match TRBD2. J was trimmed by 4 bases and V by 5 bases; bases with no gene match: 14. This CDR3 contains 17 residues. Germline assignment: CDR1 MDHEN and CDR2 SYDVKM. The whole variable domain, filled in from reference TRBV28 and TRBJ2-3, reads DVKVTQSSRYLVKRTGEKVFLECVQDMDHENMFWYRQDPGLGLRLIYFSYDVKMKEKGDIPEGYSVSREKKERFSLILESASTNQTSMYLCASSPRGSGSNADTQYFGPGTRLTVL.

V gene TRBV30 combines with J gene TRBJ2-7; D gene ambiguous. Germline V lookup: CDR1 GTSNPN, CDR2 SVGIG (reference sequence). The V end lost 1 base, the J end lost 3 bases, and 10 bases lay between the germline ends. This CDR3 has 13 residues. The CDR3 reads CAWSEVGVYEQYF. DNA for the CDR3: TGTGCCTGGAGTGAGGTTGGGGTCTACGAGCAGTACTTC. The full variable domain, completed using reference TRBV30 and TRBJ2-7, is SQTIHQWPATLVQPVGSPLSLECTVEGTSNPNLYWYRQAAGRGLQLLFYSVGIGQISSEVPQNLSASRPQDRQFILSSKKLLLSDSGFYLCAWSEVGVYEQYFGPGTRLTVT.

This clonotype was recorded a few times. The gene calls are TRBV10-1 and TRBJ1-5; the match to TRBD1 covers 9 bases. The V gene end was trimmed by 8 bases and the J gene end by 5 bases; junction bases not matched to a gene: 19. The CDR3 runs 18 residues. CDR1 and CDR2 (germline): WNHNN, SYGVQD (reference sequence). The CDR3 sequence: CASYCSGTGKLEDQPQHF. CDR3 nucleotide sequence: TGCGCCAGCTATTGCTCCGGGACAGGGAAATTGGAGGATCAGCCCCAGCATTTT.

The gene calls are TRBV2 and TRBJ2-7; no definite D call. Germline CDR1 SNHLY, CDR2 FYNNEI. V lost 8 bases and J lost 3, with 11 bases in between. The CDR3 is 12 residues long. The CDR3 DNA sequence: TGTGCCAGCTGCCCGGAACTCTACGAGCAGTACTTC. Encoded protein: CASCPELYEQYF.

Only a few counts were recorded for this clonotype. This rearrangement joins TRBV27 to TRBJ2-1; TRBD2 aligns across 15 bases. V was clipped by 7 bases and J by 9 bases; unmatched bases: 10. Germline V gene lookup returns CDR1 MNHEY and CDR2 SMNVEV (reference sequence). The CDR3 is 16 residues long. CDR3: CASKASGTSGRSEQFF. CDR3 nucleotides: TGTGCCAGCAAAGCATCCGGGACTAGCGGGAGGAGTGAGCAGTTCTTC.

The chain's CDR3 is CASSYYGGTGTRETQYF. Here the CDR3 DNA reads TGTGCCAGCAGTTACTACGGAGGGACCGGGACTCGAGAGACCCAGTACTTC. The chain employs TRBV6-5 and TRBJ2-5, with D tentatively TRBD2 (6 bases). The CDR3 loop spans 17 amino acids. Germline assignment: CDR1 MNHEY and CDR2 SVGAGI. V shed 1 base and J shed 4 bases, with 19 bases lying between them.

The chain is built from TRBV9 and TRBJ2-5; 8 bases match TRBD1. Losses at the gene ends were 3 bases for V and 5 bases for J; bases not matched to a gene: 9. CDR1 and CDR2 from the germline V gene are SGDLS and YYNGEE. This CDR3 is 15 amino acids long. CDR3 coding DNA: TGTGCCAGCAGCGGTGGACAGGGCGTCAGGGAGACCCAGTACTTC. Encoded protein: CASSGGQGVRETQYF.

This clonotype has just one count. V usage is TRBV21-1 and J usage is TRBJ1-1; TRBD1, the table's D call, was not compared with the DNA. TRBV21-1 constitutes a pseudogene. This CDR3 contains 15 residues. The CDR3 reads CASSSRPCWGTEAFF. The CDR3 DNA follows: TGTGCCAGCAGCTCGCGCCCCTGTTGGGGCACTGAAGCTTTCTTT.

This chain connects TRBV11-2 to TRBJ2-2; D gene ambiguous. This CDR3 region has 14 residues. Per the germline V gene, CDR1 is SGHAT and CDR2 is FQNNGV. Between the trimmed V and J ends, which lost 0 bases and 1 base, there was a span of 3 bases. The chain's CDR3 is CASSLDLNTGELFF. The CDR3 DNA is TGTGCCAGCAGCTTAGATCTGAACACCGGGGAGCTGTTTTTT.

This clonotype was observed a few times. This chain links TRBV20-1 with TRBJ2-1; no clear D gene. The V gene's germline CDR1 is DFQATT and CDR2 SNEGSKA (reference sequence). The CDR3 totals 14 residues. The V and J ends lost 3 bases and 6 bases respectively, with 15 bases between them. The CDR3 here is CSASSGRKPNEQFF. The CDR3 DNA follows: TGCAGTGCTAGTAGTGGACGCAAACCCAATGAGCAGTTCTTC.

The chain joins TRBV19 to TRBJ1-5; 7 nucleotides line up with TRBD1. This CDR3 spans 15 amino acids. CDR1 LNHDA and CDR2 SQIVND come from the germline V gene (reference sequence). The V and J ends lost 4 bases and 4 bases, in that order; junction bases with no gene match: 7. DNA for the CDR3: TGTGCCAGTAGTACAGGGGGGAACCTAAATCAGCCCCAGCATTTT. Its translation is CASSTGGNLNQPQHF.

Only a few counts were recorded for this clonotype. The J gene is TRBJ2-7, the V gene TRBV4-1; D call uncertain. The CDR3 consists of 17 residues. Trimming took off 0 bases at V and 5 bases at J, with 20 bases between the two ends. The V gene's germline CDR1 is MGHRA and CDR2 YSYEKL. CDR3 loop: CASSQDTMKFYRDEQYF. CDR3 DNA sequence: TGCGCCAGCAGCCAAGATACCATGAAGTTCTATAGGGACGAGCAGTACTTC.